Below are 3 T cell receptor beta chains sequenced from a single sample in a study of identical twins. TCRdb reanalysed the 5' RACE reads using MiXCR and keeps one entry per CDR3 protein. The repertoire includes around 530,000 distinct CDR3 sequences, roughly 15% of them detected once, and around 0.4% sits in the top ten. These data are also associated with another study on yellow fever vaccine responses in identical twins.

Sequencing input: CD4+ T cells sorted from blood. These receptors came from a young woman in good health.

The chain joins TRBV2 to TRBJ1-1; 7 positions match TRBD1. The CDR3 is 17 amino acids. V shed 3 bases and J 10 bases; nucleotides not matched to a gene: 20. Per germline, CDR1 SNHLY and CDR2 FYNNEI. The CDR3 protein is CASSEKGTEGLGEGAFF. As DNA, the CDR3 is TGTGCCAGCAGTGAGAAGGGGACAGAAGGCCTTGGGGAGGGAGCTTTCTTT.

This clonotype was recorded a few times. The chain employs TRBV5-1 and TRBJ2-1; no clear D gene. The germline V gene encodes CDR1 SGHRS and CDR2 YFSETQ. Trimming took off 2 bases at V and 4 bases at J, with 10 bases between the two ends. The CDR3 runs to 14 residues. CDR3: CASSLPRDYNEQFF. The CDR3 bases are TGCGCCAGCAGCTTACCAAGGGATTACAATGAGCAGTTCTTC.

This clonotype was observed a few times. This rearrangement joins TRBV28 to TRBJ2-2; 8 bases fit TRBD1. The germline CDR1 and CDR2 sequences are MDHEN and SYDVKM. CDR3 length equals 15 residues. V gave up 6 bases and J gave up 4 bases; unmatched junction bases: 7. Here the CDR3 DNA reads TGTGCCAGCAGCTCCAGGGGGCCCTTCACCGGGGAGCTGTTTTTT. It codes for CASSSRGPFTGELFF.